The subject of this entry is one T cell receptor (beta chain). A second PCR of roughly 7 to 11 cycles used a sample-barcoded 5' primer and a J-beta primer mix. One entry per CDR3 protein, called by TCRdb with MiXCR from the 5' RACE reads. The repertoire holds approximately 600,000 distinct CDR3 sequences, with roughly three fifths as singletons. The sample comes from a study of blood T cells in healthy people across ages. Sample: blood. The TCR sequence derives from a man aged 55 to 70 in good health.

The CDR3 sequence: CASSLREGRQPQHF. The DNA for the CDR3 is TGTGCCAGCAGTTTACGTGAGGGGCGTCAGCCCCAGCATTTT. The gene calls are TRBV12-3 or TRBV12-4 and TRBJ1-5; D perhaps matches TRBD1 (5 bases). The CDR3 consists of 14 residues. Trimming took 2 bases from V and 6 from J, leaving 11 bases between them.